This T cell receptor beta chain was retrieved from a study of OX40 agonist ivuxolimab in advanced cancers. Study in general: Patients received intravenous ivuxolimab every 2 weeks at 0.01 to 10 mg/kg.

TCRdb keeps only in-frame clones here, not all; method: immunoSEQ multiplex PCR. The sample records roughly 57,000 clones, roughly 80% being singletons. General observations from the study: There was clonal expansion of CD4+ and CD8+ blood T cells by week 6 at 0.1 to 3.0 mg/kg. Also showing low normalized T-cell clonal expansion were some of the nonresponders.

The sampling schedule covered blood at baseline, cycle 4 day 1, and cycle 7 day 1. The CDR3 has 13 residues. Per the germline V gene, CDR1 is MNHNS and CDR2 is SASEGT. V was shortened by 3 bases and J by 5 bases, with 10 bases between the two germline ends. Of note for this clone: Antigen: not known.

The sample in question was CD4+ or CD8+ T cells sorted from blood, obtained in a trial of the OX40 agonist ivuxolimab. The genes are TRBV6-1 and TRBJ2-5, with unresolved D. The clonotype comes from an adult with an advanced solid tumor such as melanoma, head and neck, liver or kidney cancer. The CDR3 region is CASSDSPVETQYF. In nucleotides, the CDR3 is TGTGCCAGCAGTGATTCCCCCGTGGAGACCCAGTACTTC.